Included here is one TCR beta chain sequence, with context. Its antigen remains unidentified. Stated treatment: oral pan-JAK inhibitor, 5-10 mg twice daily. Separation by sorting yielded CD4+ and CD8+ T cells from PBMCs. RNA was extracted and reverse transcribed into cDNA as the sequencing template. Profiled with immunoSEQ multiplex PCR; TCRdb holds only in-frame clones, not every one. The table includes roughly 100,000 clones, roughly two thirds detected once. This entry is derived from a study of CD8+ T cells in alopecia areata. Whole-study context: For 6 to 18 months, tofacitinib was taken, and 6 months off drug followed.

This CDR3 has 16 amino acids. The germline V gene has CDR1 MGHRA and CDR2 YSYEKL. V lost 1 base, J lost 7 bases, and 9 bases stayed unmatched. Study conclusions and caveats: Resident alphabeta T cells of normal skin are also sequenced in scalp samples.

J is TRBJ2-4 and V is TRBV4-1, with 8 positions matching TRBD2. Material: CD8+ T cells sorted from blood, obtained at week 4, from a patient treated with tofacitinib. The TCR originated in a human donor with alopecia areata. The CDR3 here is CASSQAPGGRGNIQYF. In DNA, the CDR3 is TGCGCCAGCAGCCAAGCCCCGGGGGGGCGAGGGAACATTCAGTACTTC.